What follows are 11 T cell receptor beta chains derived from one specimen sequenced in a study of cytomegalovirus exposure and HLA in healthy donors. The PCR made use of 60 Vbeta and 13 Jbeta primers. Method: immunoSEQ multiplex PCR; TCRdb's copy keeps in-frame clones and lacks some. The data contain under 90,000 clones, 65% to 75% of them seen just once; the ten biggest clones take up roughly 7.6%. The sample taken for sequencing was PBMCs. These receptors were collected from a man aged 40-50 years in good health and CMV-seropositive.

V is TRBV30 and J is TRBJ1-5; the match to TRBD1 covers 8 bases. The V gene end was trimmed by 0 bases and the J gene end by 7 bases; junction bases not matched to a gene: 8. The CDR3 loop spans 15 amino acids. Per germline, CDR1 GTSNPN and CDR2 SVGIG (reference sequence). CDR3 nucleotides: TGTGCCTGGAGTGTAGGGCAGGGGGCATGGCAGCCCCAGCATTTT. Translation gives CAWSVGQGAWQPQHF.

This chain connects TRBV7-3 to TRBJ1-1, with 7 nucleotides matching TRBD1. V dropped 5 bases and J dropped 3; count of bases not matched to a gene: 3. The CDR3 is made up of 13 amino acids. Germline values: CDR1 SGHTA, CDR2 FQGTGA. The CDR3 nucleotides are TGTGCCAGCAGCCAACAGGGGTACACTGAAGCTTTCTTT. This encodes CASSQQGYTEAFF.

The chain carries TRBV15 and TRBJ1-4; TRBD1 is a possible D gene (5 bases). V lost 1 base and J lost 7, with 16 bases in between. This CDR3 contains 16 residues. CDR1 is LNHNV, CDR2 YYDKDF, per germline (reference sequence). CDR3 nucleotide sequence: TGTGCCACCAGCAGAGCATGGGGGGGAGTTTTTGAAAAACTGTTTTTT. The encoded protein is CATSRAWGGVFEKLFF.

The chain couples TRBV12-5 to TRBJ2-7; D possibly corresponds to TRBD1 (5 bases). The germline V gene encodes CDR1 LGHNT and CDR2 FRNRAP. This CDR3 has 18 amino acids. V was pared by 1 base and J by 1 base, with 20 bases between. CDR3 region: CASGLARSGAGGSYEQYF. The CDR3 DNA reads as TGTGCTAGTGGTTTGGCACGTTCTGGGGCAGGTGGGTCCTACGAGCAGTACTTC. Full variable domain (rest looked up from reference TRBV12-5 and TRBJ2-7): DARVTQTPRHKVTEMGQEVTMRCQPILGHNTVFWYRQTMMQGLELLAYFRNRAPLDDSGMPKDRFSAEMPDATLATLKIQPSEPRDSAVYFCASGLARSGAGGSYEQYFGPGTRLTVT.

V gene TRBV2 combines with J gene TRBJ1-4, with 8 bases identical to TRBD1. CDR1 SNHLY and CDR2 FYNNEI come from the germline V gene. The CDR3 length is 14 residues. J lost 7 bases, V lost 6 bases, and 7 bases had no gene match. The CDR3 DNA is TGTGCCAGCAGAGAACAGGGGGTGGCTGAAAAACTGTTTTTT. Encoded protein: CASREQGVAEKLFF.

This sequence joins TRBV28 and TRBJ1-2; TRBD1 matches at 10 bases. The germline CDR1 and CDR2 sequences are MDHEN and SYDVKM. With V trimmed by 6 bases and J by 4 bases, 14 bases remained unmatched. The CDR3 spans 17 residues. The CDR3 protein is CASSPGQGEFKAYGYTF. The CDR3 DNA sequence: TGTGCCAGCAGCCCCGGACAGGGGGAATTTAAGGCCTATGGCTACACCTTC.

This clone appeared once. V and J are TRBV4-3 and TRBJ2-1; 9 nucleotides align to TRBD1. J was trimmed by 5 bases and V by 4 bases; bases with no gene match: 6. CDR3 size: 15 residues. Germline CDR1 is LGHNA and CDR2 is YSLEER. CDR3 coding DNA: TGCGCCAGCAGCCCGGGGACAGGGTCAAACAATGAGCAGTTCTTC. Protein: CASSPGTGSNNEQFF.

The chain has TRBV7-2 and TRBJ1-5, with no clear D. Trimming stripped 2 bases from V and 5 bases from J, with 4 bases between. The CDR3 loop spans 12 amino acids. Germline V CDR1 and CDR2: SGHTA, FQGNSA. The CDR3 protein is CASSLTDQPQHF. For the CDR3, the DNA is TGTGCCAGCAGCTTAACAGATCAGCCCCAGCATTTT.

The CDR3 loop is CASSVSGTEAFF. The CDR3 DNA follows: TGTGCCAGCAGTGTCAGCGGCACTGAAGCTTTCTTT. The V and J genes are TRBV25-1 and TRBJ1-1; D remains unclear. There are 12 residues in the CDR3. Trimming removed 4 bases at V and 4 bases at J, with 7 bases between. Per the germline V gene, CDR1 is MGHDK and CDR2 is SYGVNS.

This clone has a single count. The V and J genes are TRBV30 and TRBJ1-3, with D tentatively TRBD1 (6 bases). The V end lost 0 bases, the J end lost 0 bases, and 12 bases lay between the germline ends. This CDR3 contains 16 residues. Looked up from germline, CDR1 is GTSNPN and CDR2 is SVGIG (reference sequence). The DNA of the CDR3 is TGTGCCTGGAGTGTAGGGGGACGTCCCTCTGGAAACACCATATATTTT. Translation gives CAWSVGGRPSGNTIYF.

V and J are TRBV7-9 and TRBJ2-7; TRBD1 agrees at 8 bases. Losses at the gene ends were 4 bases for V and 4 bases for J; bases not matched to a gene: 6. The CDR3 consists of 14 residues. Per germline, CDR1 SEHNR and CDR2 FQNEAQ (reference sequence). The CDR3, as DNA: TGTGCCAGCAGCTCCCCGTACAGGGGGTACGAGCAGTACTTC. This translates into CASSSPYRGYEQYF.